A single sample gave rise to the 23 T cell receptor beta chains below, sequenced in a study of cytomegalovirus exposure and HLA in healthy donors. The table came from immunoSEQ multiplex PCR; TCRdb's copy has only in-frame clones and leaves some out. In the table there are roughly 140,000 clones, less than 90% of which are singletons. Sequencing input: PBMCs. These receptors came from a woman in her late teens or twenties in good health and CMV-seropositive.

The chain links TRBV18 to TRBJ2-5; 9 positions agree with TRBD1. The junction had 5 bases not matched to a gene; V was cut back by 6 bases and J by 3 bases. Germline V gene sequence: CDR1 KGHSH, CDR2 LQKENI. This CDR3 contains 14 residues. The CDR3 loop reads CASSQRTGEETQYF. CDR3 DNA: TGTGCCAGCTCCCAAAGGACAGGGGAAGAGACCCAGTACTTC.

This clone was counted a single time. The chain employs TRBV5-5 and TRBJ1-1, with TRBD1 identical over 10 bases. This CDR3 has 14 amino acids. Trimming took 2 bases from V and 5 from J; bases not matched to a gene: 3. Germline CDR1 SGHKS, CDR2 YYEKEE (reference sequence). The CDR3 nucleotides read TGTGCCAGCAGCTTCGGGACAGGGGTAACTGAAGCTTTCTTT. Translating gives CASSFGTGVTEAFF. The complete variable domain, with remaining parts taken from reference TRBV5-5 and TRBJ1-1, reads DAGVTQSPTHLIKTRGQQVTLRCSPISGHKSVSWYQQVLGQGPQFIFQYYEKEERGRGNFPDRFSARQFPNYSSELNVNALLLGDSALYLCASSFGTGVTEAFFGQGTRLTVV.

V is TRBV29-1 and J is TRBJ1-1; D is uncertain. V lost 6 bases and J 0 bases, leaving 20 bases between the germline ends. From germline, CDR1 is SQVTM and CDR2 ANQGSEA. The CDR3 runs to 16 residues. CDR3 amino acids: CSVTPGGRGMNTEAFF. CDR3 DNA sequence: TGCAGCGTGACACCGGGAGGGAGAGGGATGAACACTGAAGCTTTCTTT.

This clone occurred a few times. V is TRBV2 and J is TRBJ2-2, with 12 bases aligning to TRBD2. CDR1 is SNHLY, CDR2 FYNNEI, per germline. V was pared by 3 bases and J by 6 bases, with 5 bases of the junction left unmatched. This CDR3 is 16 amino acids long. CDR3 bases: TGTGCCAGCAGTGATCAAGGACTAGCGGGACCCGGGGAGCTGTTTTTT. Its translation: CASSDQGLAGPGELFF.

The genes are TRBV5-1 and TRBJ1-1; no clear D. CDR3 size: 13 residues. Between the trimmed V and J ends, which lost 0 bases and 3 bases, there was a span of 6 bases. Germline V gene sequence: CDR1 SGHRS, CDR2 YFSETQ. CDR3 sequence: CASSLEVDTEAFF. The CDR3 nucleotides read TGCGCCAGCAGCTTGGAAGTAGACACTGAAGCTTTCTTT.

The V gene is TRBV4-3, the J gene TRBJ2-4; perhaps TRBD2 as D (6 bases). CDR3 size: 14 residues. The germline CDR1 and CDR2 sequences are LGHNA and YSLEER. V lost 0 bases, J lost 7 bases, and 10 bases lay in between. The CDR3 protein is CASSQDTGRNIQYF. DNA for the CDR3: TGCGCCAGCAGCCAAGATACTGGGAGGAACATTCAGTACTTC.

The rearrangement uses TRBV30 and TRBJ2-3; 10 nucleotides agree with TRBD1. Losses at the gene ends were 7 bases for V and 4 bases for J; bases not matched to a gene: 8. Germline V lookup: CDR1 GTSNPN, CDR2 SVGIG (reference sequence). The CDR3 spans 14 residues. CDR3 DNA sequence: TGTGCCTTAGCGCGGGGGACAGGGGCAGATACGCAGTATTTT. Protein: CALARGTGADTQYF.

This chain links TRBV18 with TRBJ2-7; 9 bases are a match to TRBD2. Germline V gives CDR1 KGHSH, CDR2 LQKENI. The V gene end was trimmed by 4 bases and the J gene end by 2 bases; junction bases not matched to a gene: 9. This CDR3 region has 16 residues. The DNA for the CDR3 is TGTGCCAGCTCACTTACCGGGACTAGCCCCACCTACGAGCAGTACTTC. This gives the protein CASSLTGTSPTYEQYF.

The genes are TRBV15 and TRBJ1-2; a weak D match, TRBD1 (5 bases). Germline-derived CDR1 and CDR2 are LNHNV and YYDKDF (reference sequence). The CDR3 totals 17 residues. Trimming pared 0 bases from V and 5 bases from J, leaving 19 bases between. Here the CDR3 reads CATSRDHFGGTQYGYTF. CDR3 DNA: TGTGCCACCAGCAGAGATCATTTTGGCGGGACGCAGTATGGCTACACCTTC.

The chain recombines TRBV13 with TRBJ2-7; 10 nucleotides match TRBD1. The CDR3 extends over 16 amino acids. The V segment lost 3 bases and the J segment 5 bases; nucleotides outside the gene matches: 10. Looked up from germline, CDR1 is PRHDT and CDR2 is FYEKMQ (reference sequence). CDR3 nucleotides: TGTGCCAGCAGCTTGACTTGGGGGACAGGGGACCACGAGCAGTACTTC. Protein sequence: CASSLTWGTGDHEQYF.

The chain uses TRBV12-5 and TRBJ2-1; possible D gene TRBD2, 6 bases. CDR1 and CDR2 (germline): LGHNT, FRNRAP. V lost 1 base and J 8 bases, leaving 9 bases between the germline ends. The CDR3 runs 13 residues. This CDR3 is CASGLGLAYEQFF. CDR3 DNA sequence: TGTGCTAGTGGTTTGGGGCTAGCGTATGAGCAGTTCTTC.

The chain carries TRBV7-9 and TRBJ2-1; perhaps TRBD2 as D (6 bases). The CDR3 is made up of 14 amino acids. Germline V gives CDR1 SEHNR, CDR2 FQNEAQ (reference sequence). V was cut by 8 bases and J by 6 bases, with 17 bases left in between. CDR3 loop: CASGLSGSGNEQFF. CDR3 DNA: TGTGCCAGCGGACTATCCGGGAGTGGCAATGAGCAGTTCTTC.

The CDR3 protein is CASSPQGVAGGHEQYF. CDR3 nucleotides: TGTGCCAGCAGCCCCCAGGGGGTAGCGGGAGGCCACGAGCAGTACTTC. The chain employs TRBV7-9 and TRBJ2-7; 10 bases agree with TRBD2. Germline CDR1 reads SEHNR; CDR2 reads FQNEAQ (reference sequence). The CDR3 totals 16 residues. J lost 5 bases, V lost 5 bases, and 12 bases had no gene match.

This chain uses TRBV4-3 with TRBJ2-5; D is uncertain. CDR3 size: 16 residues. Germline-derived CDR1 and CDR2 are LGHNA and YSLEER. V lost 0 bases and J lost 5, with 16 bases in between. The CDR3 loop is CASSQEVEVMLETQYF. In DNA form, the CDR3 reads TGCGCCAGCAGCCAAGAAGTTGAGGTAATGTTGGAGACCCAGTACTTC.

The CDR3 DNA reads TGCGCCAGCAGCTCTAGCCCTAGCGGGGCCCCTAGTCCTACGCAGTATTTT. It yields the protein CASSSSPSGAPSPTQYF. The V call is TRBV5-1, the J call TRBJ2-3, with 9 bases lining up with TRBD2. From germline, CDR1 is SGHRS and CDR2 YFSETQ. The V segment lost 3 bases and the J segment 8 bases; nucleotides outside the gene matches: 16. This CDR3 is 17 amino acids long.

J is TRBJ2-5 and V is TRBV11-3; possibly TRBD2 for D (6 bases). CDR3 size: 15 residues. Between the trimmed V and J ends, which lost 5 bases and 0 bases, there was a span of 13 bases. Germline CDR1 and CDR2: SGHNT and YENEEA. The chain's CDR3 is CASSTGTSNQETQYF. The CDR3 nucleotides read TGTGCCAGCAGCACCGGGACTTCCAACCAAGAGACCCAGTACTTC.

This clone has just one count. The chain couples TRBV25-1 to TRBJ2-1, with 7 bases fitting TRBD2. Germline V gene lookup returns CDR1 MGHDK and CDR2 SYGVNS. Unmatched junction bases numbered 9, after V lost 6 bases and J lost 7 bases. This CDR3 is 14 amino acids long. The CDR3 protein is CASSIAGDVNEQFF. CDR3 DNA: TGTGCCAGCAGCATTGCGGGAGATGTAAATGAGCAGTTCTTC.

This clone was seen only a few times. This chain uses TRBV6-5 with TRBJ2-3; D remains ambiguous. The CDR3 is 15 residues long. Per germline, CDR1 MNHEY and CDR2 SVGAGI. V lost 1 base and J lost 0, with 8 bases in between. CDR3 in amino acids: CASSYFAASTDTQYF. The CDR3 nucleotides are TGTGCCAGCAGTTACTTCGCGGCTAGCACAGATACGCAGTATTTT.

The table lists this clone with a count of one. The J gene is TRBJ2-5, the V gene TRBV7-6; 9 positions match TRBD2. V was clipped by 1 base and J by 7 bases; unmatched bases: 13. The V gene's germline CDR1 is SGHVS and CDR2 FNYEAQ. This CDR3 comprises 17 residues. Written as DNA, the CDR3 is TGTGCCAGCAGCTTAGGCCTTGGGACTAGCACCTGGGGGACCCAGTACTTC. Protein product: CASSLGLGTSTWGTQYF.

The genes are TRBV10-3 and TRBJ2-7, with 8 bases lining up with TRBD2. The length of the CDR3 is 14 residues. Germline loops: CDR1 ENHRY, CDR2 SYGVKD. The V segment lost 10 bases and the J segment 6 bases; nucleotides outside the gene matches: 14. CDR3 protein: CATGRAGGDGEQYF. The CDR3 DNA follows: TGTGCCACCGGGAGGGCGGGAGGAGATGGCGAGCAGTACTTC.

The J gene is TRBJ2-3, the V gene TRBV7-9; 7 bases match TRBD2. V trimming: 5 bases; J trimming: 4 bases; junction bases outside the gene matches: 12. This CDR3 is 16 amino acids long. Looked up from germline, CDR1 is SEHNR and CDR2 is FQNEAQ (reference sequence). The CDR3 spells CASSRWRETIADTQYF. The CDR3 DNA sequence: TGTGCCAGCAGCCGCTGGCGGGAGACCATTGCAGATACGCAGTATTTT. Together with reference TRBV7-9 and TRBJ2-3, the CDR3 gives the full variable domain: DTGVSQNPRHKITKRGQNVTFRCDPISEHNRLYWYRQTLGQGPEFLTYFQNEAQLEKSRLLSDRFSAERPKGSFSTLEIQRTEQGDSAMYLCASSRWRETIADTQYFGPGTRLTVL.

J is TRBJ2-3 and V is TRBV27; 14 nucleotides align to TRBD2. Germline values: CDR1 MNHEY, CDR2 SMNVEV (reference sequence). After removal of 0 bases from V and 1 base from J, the junction contained 6 bases not matched to a gene. The length of the CDR3 is 19 residues. The CDR3 DNA reads as TGTGCCAGCAGTTTATCCCCCGGACTAGCGGGAGGCCGCACAGATACGCAGTATTTT. Protein: CASSLSPGLAGGRTDTQYF.

This chain links TRBV7-3 with TRBJ2-1; maybe TRBD2 (6 bases). The CDR3 is 16 amino acids. Deletions cut 5 bases from V and 5 bases from J, with 19 bases between. Germline CDR1 reads SGHTA; CDR2 reads FQGTGA. The DNA of the CDR3 is TGTGCCAGCAGCGAAGGGTACGGGAGAGACCACAATGAGCAGTTCTTC. Its protein product is CASSEGYGRDHNEQFF.